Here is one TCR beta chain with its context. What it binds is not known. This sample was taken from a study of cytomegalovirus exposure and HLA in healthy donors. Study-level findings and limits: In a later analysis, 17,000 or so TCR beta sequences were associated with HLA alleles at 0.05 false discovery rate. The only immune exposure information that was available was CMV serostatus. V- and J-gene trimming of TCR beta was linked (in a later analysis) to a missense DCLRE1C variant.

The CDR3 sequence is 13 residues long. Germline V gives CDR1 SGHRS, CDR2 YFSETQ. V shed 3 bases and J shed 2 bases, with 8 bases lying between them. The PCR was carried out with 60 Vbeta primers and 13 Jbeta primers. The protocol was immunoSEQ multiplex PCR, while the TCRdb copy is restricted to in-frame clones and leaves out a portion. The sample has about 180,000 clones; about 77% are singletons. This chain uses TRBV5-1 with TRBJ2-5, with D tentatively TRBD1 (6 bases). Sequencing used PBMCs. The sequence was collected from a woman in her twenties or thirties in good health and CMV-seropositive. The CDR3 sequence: CASSWDTQETQYF. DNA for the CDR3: TGCGCCAGCAGCTGGGACACACAAGAGACCCAGTACTTC.